The clone carrying this TCR beta chain was observed a single time. The sample comes from a study of blood T cell repertoires in COVID-19. Source study methods: Estimates of nucleated cell counts were drawn from the amplification of reference gene primers. Profiled with immunoSEQ multiplex PCR; TCRdb holds only in-frame clones, not every one. V, J and clone size derive from that table, while D and trimming were established from the DNA sequence. The table includes fewer than 300,000 clones, approximately 92% detected once. Germline lookup yields CDR1 LNHNV and CDR2 YYDKDF (reference sequence). V was cut by 5 bases and J by 11 bases, with 15 bases left in between. This CDR3 contains 13 residues.

The V and J genes are TRBV15 and TRBJ1-4, with D possibly being TRBD1 (5 bases). This TCR came from a person between 18 and 30 years old with COVID-19, enrolled during active disease. The sequenced sample was peripheral blood. The CDR3 sequence: CATSRQGLQKLFF. Written as DNA, the CDR3 is TGTGCCACCAGCCGGCAGGGCCTTCAGAAACTGTTTTTT.